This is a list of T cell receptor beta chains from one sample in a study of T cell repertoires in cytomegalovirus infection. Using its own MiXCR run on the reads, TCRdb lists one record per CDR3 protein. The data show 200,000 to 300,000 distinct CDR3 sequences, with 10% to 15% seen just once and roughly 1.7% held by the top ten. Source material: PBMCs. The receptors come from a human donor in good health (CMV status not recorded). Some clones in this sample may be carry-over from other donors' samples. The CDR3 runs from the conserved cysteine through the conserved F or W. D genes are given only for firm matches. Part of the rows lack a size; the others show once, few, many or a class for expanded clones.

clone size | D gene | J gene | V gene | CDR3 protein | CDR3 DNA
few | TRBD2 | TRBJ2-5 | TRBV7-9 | CASSLPGLAGGETQYF | TGTGCCAGCAGCCTGCCCGGACTAGCGGGCGGGGAGACCCAGTACTTC
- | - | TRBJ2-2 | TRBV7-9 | CASSPSGGQYTGELFF | TGTGCCAGCAGCCCCTCAGGGGGGCAATACACCGGGGAGCTGTTTTTT
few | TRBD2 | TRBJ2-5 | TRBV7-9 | CASSLSGNYQETQYF | TGTGCCAGCAGCTTGAGCGGGAATTACCAAGAGACCCAGTACTTC
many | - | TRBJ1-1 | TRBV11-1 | CASSLVEATEAFF | TGTGCCAGCAGCTTAGTGGAGGCTACTGAAGCTTTCTTT
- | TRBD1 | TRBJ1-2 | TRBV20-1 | CSASTGTGGDGYTF | TGCAGTGCTAGCACCGGGACAGGGGGCGATGGCTACACCTTC
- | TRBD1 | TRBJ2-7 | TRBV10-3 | CAISDLTGASYEQYF | TGTGCCATCAGTGACTTGACAGGGGCCTCCTACGAGCAGTACTTC
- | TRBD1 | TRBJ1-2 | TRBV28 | CASSPTPRGRRGGYTF | TGTGCCAGCAGCCCAACCCCCAGGGGGCGCCGGGGTGGCTACACCTTC
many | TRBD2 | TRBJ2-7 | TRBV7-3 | CASSPVSGSSHEQYF | TGTGCCAGCAGTCCGGTTAGCGGGAGTTCCCACGAGCAGTACTTC
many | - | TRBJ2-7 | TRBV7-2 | CASSLTGSPSYEQYF | TGTGCCAGCAGCTTAACAGGGAGTCCCTCCTACGAGCAGTACTTC
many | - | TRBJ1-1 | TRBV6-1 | CASSYAVNTEAFF | TGTGCCAGCAGTTATGCAGTGAACACTGAAGCTTTCTTT
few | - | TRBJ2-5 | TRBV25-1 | CASSDGPLETQYF | TGTGCCAGCAGTGACGGGCCCTTAGAGACCCAGTACTTC
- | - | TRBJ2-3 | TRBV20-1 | CSASDADTQYF | TGCAGTGCTAGTGATGCGGATACGCAGTATTTT
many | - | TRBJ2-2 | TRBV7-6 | CASNPDGNTGELFF | TGTGCCAGCAACCCGGACGGGAACACCGGGGAGCTGTTTTTT
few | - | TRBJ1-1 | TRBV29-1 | CSGRLMNTEAFF | TGCAGCGGGAGGCTCATGAACACTGAAGCTTTCTTT
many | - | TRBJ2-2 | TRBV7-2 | CASSLDYGGELFF | TGTGCCAGCAGCTTAGATTACGGGGGGGAGCTGTTTTTT
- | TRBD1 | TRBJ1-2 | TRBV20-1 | CSARGDRGVGGYTF | TGCAGTGCTAGAGGGGACAGGGGAGTTGGAGGCTACACCTTC
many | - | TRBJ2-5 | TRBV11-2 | CASSSGTYQGTQYF | TGTGCCAGCAGCTCCGGGACTTACCAAGGGACCCAGTACTTC
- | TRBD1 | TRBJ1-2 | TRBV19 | CASSRDRVDPGYGYTF | TGTGCCAGTAGCCGGGACAGGGTTGATCCGGGCTACGGCTACACCTTC
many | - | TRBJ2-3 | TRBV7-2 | CASSLWAGDTQYF | TGTGCCAGCAGCTTATGGGCCGGGGATACGCAGTATTTT
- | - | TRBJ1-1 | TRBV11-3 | CASSVTRENTEAFF | TGTGCCAGCAGCGTAACCAGGGAGAACACTGAAGCTTTCTTT
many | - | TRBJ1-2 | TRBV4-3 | CASSQDHRGNYGYTF | TGCGCCAGCAGCCAAGATCACAGAGGGAACTATGGCTACACCTTC
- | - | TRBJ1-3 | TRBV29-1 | CSVESEGNTIYF | TGCAGCGTCGAGTCTGAGGGAAACACCATATATTTT
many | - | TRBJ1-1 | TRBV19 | CASSPDRGPNTEAFF | TGTGCCAGTAGTCCGGACCGGGGGCCAAACACTGAAGCTTTCTTT
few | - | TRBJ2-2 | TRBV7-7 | CASSPRVGQPNTGELFF | TGTGCCAGCAGCCCGCGGGTGGGACAACCGAACACCGGGGAGCTGTTTTTT
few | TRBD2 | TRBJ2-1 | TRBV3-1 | CASSQDASGAYNEQFF | TGTGCCAGCAGCCAAGATGCTAGCGGAGCCTACAATGAGCAGTTCTTC
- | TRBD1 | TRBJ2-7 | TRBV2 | CASTGTDYEQYF | TGTGCCAGCACCGGGACAGACTACGAGCAGTACTTC
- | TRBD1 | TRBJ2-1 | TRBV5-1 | CASSLPGQINNEQFF | TGCGCCAGCAGCTTGCCGGGACAGATTAACAATGAGCAGTTCTTC
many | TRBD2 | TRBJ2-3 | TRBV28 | CASRTSGEFPDTQYF | TGTGCCAGCAGAACTAGCGGGGAGTTCCCAGATACGCAGTATTTT
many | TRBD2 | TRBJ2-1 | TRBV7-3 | CASSLAGGYDNEQFF | TGTGCCAGCAGCCTAGCGGGAGGCTACGACAATGAGCAGTTCTTC
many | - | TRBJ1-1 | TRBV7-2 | CASREKGRSTEAFF | TGTGCCAGCAGAGAAAAGGGGAGGAGCACTGAAGCTTTCTTT
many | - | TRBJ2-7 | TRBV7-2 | CASSLGTGRLYYEQYF | TGTGCCAGCAGCTTAGGTACAGGGAGGCTTTACTACGAGCAGTACTTC
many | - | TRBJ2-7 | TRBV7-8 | CASSLRQKGVEQYF | TGTGCCAGCAGCTTGAGACAGAAGGGAGTCGAGCAGTACTTC
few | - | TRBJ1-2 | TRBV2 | CASSPSRQGGSRVSYTF | TGTGCCAGCAGTCCGAGTAGACAAGGAGGATCCAGGGTCAGCTACACCTTC
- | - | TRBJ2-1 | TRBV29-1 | CSVDRAGFF | TGCAGCGTTGACAGGGCAGGGTTCTTC
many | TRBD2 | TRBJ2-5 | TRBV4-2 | CASSHTSGGFQETQYF | TGTGCCAGCAGCCATACTAGCGGGGGCTTCCAAGAGACCCAGTACTTC
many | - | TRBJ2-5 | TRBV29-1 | CSVALARRGETQYF | TGCAGCGTGGCGTTGGCAAGGAGAGGAGAGACCCAGTACTTC
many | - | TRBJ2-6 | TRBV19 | CASNEGSGANVLTF | TGTGCCAGCAACGAGGGGTCTGGGGCCAACGTCCTGACTTTC